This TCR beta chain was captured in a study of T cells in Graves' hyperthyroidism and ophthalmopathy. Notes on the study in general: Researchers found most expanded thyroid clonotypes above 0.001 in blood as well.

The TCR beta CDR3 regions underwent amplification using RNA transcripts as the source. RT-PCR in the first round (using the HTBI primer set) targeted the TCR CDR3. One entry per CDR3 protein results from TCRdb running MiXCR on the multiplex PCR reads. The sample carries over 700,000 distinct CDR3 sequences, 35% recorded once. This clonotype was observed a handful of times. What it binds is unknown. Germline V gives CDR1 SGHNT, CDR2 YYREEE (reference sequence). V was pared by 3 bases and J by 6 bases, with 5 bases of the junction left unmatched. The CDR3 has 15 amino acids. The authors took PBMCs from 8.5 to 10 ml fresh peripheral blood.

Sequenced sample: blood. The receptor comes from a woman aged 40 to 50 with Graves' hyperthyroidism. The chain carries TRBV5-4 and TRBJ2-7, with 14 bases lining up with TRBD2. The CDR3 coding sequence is TGTGCCAGCAGCTACGGACTAGCGGGAGGTTCCGAGCAGTACTTC. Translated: CASSYGLAGGSEQYF.